The T cell receptor (beta chain) under discussion was sequenced for a study of post-analysis software for immune sequencing data. Study-wide background: Progressive-relapsing, secondary progressive and relapsing-remitting multiple sclerosis were among the disease courses included.

Sequencing libraries made from TCR beta cDNA carried unique molecular identifiers. TCRdb fed the PCR reads into MiXCR, producing one record per CDR3 protein. The sample lists around 150,000 distinct CDR3 sequences, 36% occurring once. This clonotype was observed a handful of times. Its specificity is unknown. V lost 8 bases to trimming and J lost 9 bases; unmatched junction nucleotides: 12. Germline CDR1 reads MNHEY; CDR2 reads SVGAGI. This CDR3 has 15 amino acids. Findings and caveats of the study: By F measure, samples from a shared preparation batch strongly co-clustered. Among five TRBV segments more frequent in patients than controls were TRBV5-6, TRBV5-1 and TRBV20-1. Relative to controls, patients with multiple sclerosis showed significantly lower normalized Chao1 diversity.

Sequenced material: blood, taken after autologous hematopoietic stem cell transplantation. V gene TRBV6-5 combines with J gene TRBJ2-1, with 11 bases aligning to TRBD1. The clonotype originates from a girl aged 10-17 years with multiple sclerosis. In nucleotides, the CDR3 is TGTGCCAGCGTCGGTTCCGGGACAGGGGGGGCTGAGCAGTTCTTC. Translating gives CASVGSGTGGAEQFF.